This T cell receptor beta chain derives from a study of blood T cell repertoires in COVID-19. Turning to the study itself: Whether acute or convalescent, the COVID-19 samples came from the United States, Italy and Spain. From T cells, B-cell-depleted T cells, or PBMCs came the material, which was cDNA or gDNA.

CDR3 length: 15 amino acids. The germline V gene encodes CDR1 MNHEY and CDR2 SVGAGI. V lost 9 bases, J lost 2 bases, and 8 bases stayed unmatched. Original handling: Reference gene primer amplification yielded estimated nucleated cell counts. Assay: immunoSEQ multiplex PCR; the TCRdb copy retains only in-frame clones and omits some. The V and J calls and clone size are taken from that table; D and trimming were inferred from the DNA. Of about 140,000 clones listed, about four fifths are singletons. The chain has TRBV6-5 and TRBJ1-5; TRBD1 matches 9 bases. Sequencing was done on a sample of peripheral blood. This clonotype was obtained from a human donor in a cohort sampled during active COVID-19. The CDR3 region has the DNA TGTGCCAGTTGCCGGGACAGGGAGGGCAATCAGCCCCAGCATTTT. Its protein is CASCRDREGNQPQHF.